These 18 T cell receptor beta chains were all obtained from the same sample, sequenced in a study of T cells after posttransplantation cyclophosphamide. Sequenced by immunoSEQ multiplex PCR; TCRdb stores in-frame clones only, minus some. The sample was found to contain around 3,000 clones, and every one recurs. A marrow graft followed busulfan-fludarabine conditioning, with cyclophosphamide on days +3 and +4. This sample comprised PBMCs, obtained after allogeneic stem cell transplant with posttransplant cyclophosphamide. Receptors originate from a female patient aged 60 to 70 who received an allogeneic stem cell transplant from a related donor and was CMV-positive. Some T cells may have come from the graft donor.

This clone was counted at least ten times. The chain's CDR3 is CAISDELAGVRFQETQYF. The CDR3 bases are TGTGCCATCAGTGACGAACTAGCGGGAGTACGTTTCCAGGAGACCCAGTACTTC. The chain combines TRBV10-3 with TRBJ2-5, with 11 nucleotides matching TRBD2. The CDR3 is 18 residues long. CDR1 and CDR2 (germline): ENHRY, SYGVKD. The V gene end was trimmed by 3 bases and the J gene end by 5 bases; junction bases not matched to a gene: 14.

This clone is medium-sized within its sample. The rearrangement uses TRBV12-3 or TRBV12-4 and TRBJ1-3, with 9 bases that match TRBD1. The trim removed 8 bases at V and 1 base at J, leaving 6 bases unmatched. CDR3 size: 15 residues. CDR3 bases: TGTGCCAGCTCTATCGGGACAGGGTCTGGAAACACCATATATTTT. Translating it yields CASSIGTGSGNTIYF.

This clone is medium-sized in the sample. The chain carries TRBV7-2 and TRBJ1-6; D unclear. The CDR3 is 14 amino acids. V was trimmed by 8 bases and J by 2 bases, leaving 10 bases between them. Germline V gene data show CDR1 as SGHTA and CDR2 as FQGNSA. CDR3 nucleotide sequence: TGTGCCAGCTGTTGGCGGCCCTATAATTCACCCCTCCACTTT. Its protein is CASCWRPYNSPLHF.

By share, this clone ranks as medium-sized (0.01 to 0.1%). J is TRBJ1-4 and V is TRBV28, with 9 bases lining up with TRBD1. V lost 8 bases, J lost 8 bases, and 12 bases stayed unmatched. The length of the CDR3 is 15 residues. The germline V gene has CDR1 MDHEN and CDR2 SYDVKM. The CDR3 sequence: CASSEGNRGLEKLFF. For the CDR3, the DNA is TGTGCCAGCTCGGAGGGGAACAGGGGGCTCGAAAAACTGTTTTTT.

This clone has a count of ten or more. The chain joins TRBV5-1 to TRBJ2-3; 11 nucleotides align to TRBD2. The CDR3 is 15 amino acids. The junction had 2 bases not matched to a gene; V was cut back by 4 bases and J by 1 base. Germline V gene lookup returns CDR1 SGHRS and CDR2 YFSETQ. CDR3 coding DNA: TGCGCCAGCAGCCCGACTAGCGGGGGCACAGATACGCAGTATTTT. It codes for CASSPTSGGTDTQYF.

This clone showed up many times. The DNA for the CDR3 is TGTGCCAGCAGTCAGGACAGGAACTCTGGAAACACCATATATTTT. Residues: CASSQDRNSGNTIYF. V and J are TRBV12-3 or TRBV12-4 and TRBJ1-3; 7 bases are shared with TRBD1. This CDR3 spans 15 amino acids. The ends lost 5 bases at V and 0 bases at J; junction bases unmatched: 4.

This clone was recorded many times. CDR3 residues: CASSSIGETQYF. Here the CDR3 DNA reads TGCGCCAGCAGCTCAATAGGGGAGACCCAGTACTTC. The chain couples TRBV5-1 to TRBJ2-5, with D unclear. The CDR3 totals 12 residues. Germline lookup yields CDR1 SGHRS and CDR2 YFSETQ. Trimming took off 3 bases at V and 5 bases at J, with 8 bases between the two ends.

This clone has a count of ten or more. The rearrangement uses TRBV28 and TRBJ2-7, with D possibly TRBD2 on 6 matching bases. The CDR3 runs to 15 residues. Trimming pared 1 base from V and 5 bases from J, leaving 15 bases between. Germline CDR1 is MDHEN and CDR2 is SYDVKM. The CDR3 nucleotides read TGTGCCAGCAGTTTATTCAGGCTAGCGAGGCACGAGCAGTACTTC. Protein product: CASSLFRLARHEQYF.

This clone was detected ten times or more. One end of the junction is discordant with germline, which a read error may explain. The chain is built from TRBV4-1 and TRBJ2-3; TRBD2 matches at 14 bases. CDR1 MGHRA and CDR2 YSYEKL come from the germline V gene. The CDR3 contains 16 residues. The CDR3 sequence is CTSSYRLAGGKDTQYF. The CDR3 DNA reads as TGCACCAGCAGCTACAGACTAGCGGGAGGGAAAGATACGCAGTATTTT.

This clone was counted ten times or more. V gene TRBV7-8 combines with J gene TRBJ1-3, with TRBD1 as a possible D gene (6 bases). Germline CDR1 and CDR2: SGHVS and FQNEAQ. This CDR3 is 16 amino acids long. V was pared by 1 base and J by 4 bases, with 14 bases between. CDR3 region: CASSLGLLTGGNTIYF. CDR3 nucleotide sequence: TGTGCCAGCAGCTTAGGGTTATTGACAGGCGGAAACACCATATATTTT.

This clone showed up just a few times. The rearrangement links TRBV12-3 or TRBV12-4 to TRBJ2-7; 7 nucleotides match TRBD2. Trimming took 5 bases from V and 2 from J; bases not matched to a gene: 12. The CDR3 extends over 16 amino acids. The CDR3 reads CASSLWGGTKTYEQYF. DNA of the CDR3: TGTGCCAGCAGTCTATGGGGGGGGACTAAAACCTACGAGCAGTACTTC.

This clone was detected many times. The CDR3 bases are TGCAGCGTAACCCTAGGGGGATACAATGAGCAGTTCTTC. Translation: CSVTLGGYNEQFF. The chain links TRBV29-1 to TRBJ2-1, with D perhaps matching TRBD1 (6 bases). Germline CDR1 is SQVTM and CDR2 is ANQGSEA. The CDR3 length is 13 residues. V was pared by 6 bases and J by 4 bases, with 13 bases between.

This clone was counted ten times or more. The chain carries TRBV12-3 or TRBV12-4 and TRBJ2-1; maybe TRBD1 (5 bases). V was trimmed by 2 bases and J by 9 bases, leaving 5 bases between them. The CDR3 has 11 amino acids. The CDR3 region has the DNA TGTGCCAGCAGTTTAAGGGGTGAGCAGTTCTTC. Encoded protein: CASSLRGEQFF.

There are many counts of this clone. Here the CDR3 reads CASSFAGGGRYNEQFF. In DNA form, the CDR3 reads TGCGCCAGCAGCTTCGCAGGGGGCGGTCGGTACAATGAGCAGTTCTTC. The chain recombines TRBV5-1 with TRBJ2-1, with 8 bases identical to TRBD1. From germline, CDR1 is SGHRS and CDR2 YFSETQ. V lost 2 bases and J lost 4; bases outside the gene matches: 8. The CDR3 covers 16 residues.

This clone came up a few times. The chain uses TRBV5-8 and TRBJ2-2; 7 nucleotides agree with TRBD1. V gave up 2 bases and J gave up 5 bases; unmatched junction bases: 6. The CDR3 spans 15 residues. Germline CDR1 and CDR2: SGHTS and YDEGEE. The CDR3 reads CASSFLQGRTGELFF. CDR3 in DNA: TGTGCCAGCAGCTTCCTACAGGGGCGGACCGGGGAGCTGTTTTTT.

This clone was counted at least ten times. The chain recombines TRBV19 with TRBJ2-7; TRBD2 might be the D (5 bases). There are 14 residues in the CDR3. The germline gives CDR1 LNHDA, CDR2 SQIVND (reference sequence). The V end lost 3 bases, the J end lost 5 bases, and 14 bases lay between the germline ends. Here the CDR3 DNA reads TGTGCCAGTAGTATCCTGGGCCGTAGCGACGAGCAGTACTTC. Its protein is CASSILGRSDEQYF. Full variable domain (missing parts from reference TRBV19 and TRBJ2-7): DGGITQSPKYLFRKEGQNVTLSCEQNLNHDAMYWYRQDPGQGLRLIYYSQIVNDFQKGDIAEGYSVSREKKESFPLTVTSAQKNPTAFYLCASSILGRSDEQYFGPGTRLTVT.

This clone has ten or more counts. The chain links TRBV15 to TRBJ2-7, with D perhaps matching TRBD1 (5 bases). The CDR3 contains 17 residues. Germline values: CDR1 LNHNV, CDR2 YYDKDF (reference sequence). Trimming pared 9 bases from V and 0 bases from J, leaving 24 bases between. Here the CDR3 reads CATGVLGLVPSSYEQYF. The CDR3 region has the DNA TGTGCCACAGGGGTCCTTGGGCTGGTCCCTAGCTCCTACGAGCAGTACTTC.

In this sample, this clone turned up many times. The V gene is TRBV19, the J gene TRBJ2-7; 11 bases are shared with TRBD1. This CDR3 contains 15 residues. The germline V gene encodes CDR1 LNHDA and CDR2 SQIVND (reference sequence). V lost 10 bases, J lost 2 bases, and 10 bases stayed unmatched. The CDR3 sequence: CATRPGQGVPYEQYF. The CDR3 nucleotides read TGTGCCACCCGACCGGGACAGGGGGTTCCCTACGAGCAGTACTTC.